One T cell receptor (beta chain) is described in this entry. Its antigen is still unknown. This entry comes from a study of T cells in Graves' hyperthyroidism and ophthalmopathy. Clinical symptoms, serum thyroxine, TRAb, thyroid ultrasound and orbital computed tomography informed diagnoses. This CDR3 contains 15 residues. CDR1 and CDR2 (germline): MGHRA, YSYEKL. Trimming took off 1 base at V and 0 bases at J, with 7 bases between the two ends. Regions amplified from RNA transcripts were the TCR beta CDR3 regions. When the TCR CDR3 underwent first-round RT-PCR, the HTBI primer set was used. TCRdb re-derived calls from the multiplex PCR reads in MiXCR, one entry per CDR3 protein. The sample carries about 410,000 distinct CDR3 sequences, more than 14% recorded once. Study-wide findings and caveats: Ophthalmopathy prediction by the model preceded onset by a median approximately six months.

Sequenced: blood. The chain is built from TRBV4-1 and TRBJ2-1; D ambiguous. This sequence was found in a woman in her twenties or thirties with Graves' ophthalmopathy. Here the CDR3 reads CASSQVVSSYNEQFF. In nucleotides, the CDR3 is TGCGCCAGCAGCCAAGTGGTCAGCTCCTACAATGAGCAGTTCTTC.